What follows are 22 T cell receptor beta chains derived from one specimen sequenced in a study of cytomegalovirus exposure and HLA in healthy donors. Researchers ran the PCR with 60 Vbeta and 13 Jbeta primers. Libraries were prepared by immunoSEQ multiplex PCR; TCRdb keeps only in-frame clonotypes and omits some of them. Of 70,000 or so clones in the sample, 75% to 80% were seen once. Sequenced input: PBMCs. The receptors here all came from a man between 18 and 35 years old in good health and CMV-seropositive.

CDR3 protein: CASSTPAGGYGYTF. The CDR3, as DNA: TGTGCCAGCAGCACCCCGGCGGGCGGCTATGGCTACACCTTC. The gene calls are TRBV11-2 and TRBJ1-2; D is undetermined. From germline, CDR1 is SGHAT and CDR2 FQNNGV. The CDR3 runs to 14 residues. Trimming cost V 5 bases and J 4 bases, with 14 bases left between them.

The chain uses TRBV14 and TRBJ1-6; unclear D gene. Per the germline V gene, CDR1 is SGHDN and CDR2 is FVKESK. The V gene lost 4 bases and the J gene lost 3 bases, with 4 bases spanning the gap. The CDR3 length is 13 residues. The CDR3 region has the DNA TGTGCCAGCAGCCCCAACTATAATTCACCCCTCCACTTT. Translation gives CASSPNYNSPLHF.

V gene TRBV2 combines with J gene TRBJ2-3; 10 nucleotides match TRBD1. V lost 6 bases, J lost 3 bases, and 9 bases stayed unmatched. The CDR3 runs to 16 residues. Germline V gene data show CDR1 as SNHLY and CDR2 as FYNNEI. CDR3: CASRPPTGGPTDTQYF. The CDR3 DNA reads as TGTGCCAGCAGACCCCCGACAGGGGGCCCTACAGATACGCAGTATTTT.

The V call is TRBV11-2, the J call TRBJ2-7, with D maybe TRBD2 (8 bases). The CDR3 runs to 15 residues. V was pared by 5 bases and J by 0 bases, with 14 bases between. CDR1 is SGHAT and CDR2 is FQNNGV in the germline V gene. CDR3 nucleotide sequence: TGTGCCAGCAGCCGGGAGGGGGCGGGCTCCTACGAGCAGTACTTC. This codes for CASSREGAGSYEQYF.

This chain connects TRBV29-1 to TRBJ1-1; 12 bases map to TRBD1. CDR3 length: 15 amino acids. V lost 5 bases to trimming and J lost 5 bases; unmatched junction nucleotides: 9. Germline assignment: CDR1 SQVTM and CDR2 ANQGSEA. The CDR3 DNA follows: TGCAGCGTTAGTGGGACAGGGGGCTTGGGGACTGAAGCTTTCTTT. This gives the protein CSVSGTGGLGTEAFF.

This chain connects TRBV9 to TRBJ2-5, with 11 bases matching TRBD2. The CDR3 sequence is 16 residues long. Germline V gene data show CDR1 as SGDLS and CDR2 as YYNGEE. With V trimmed by 4 bases and J by 1 base, 6 bases remained unmatched. This CDR3 is CASSPPLAGGQETQYF. The CDR3 coding sequence is TGTGCCAGCAGCCCTCCCCTAGCGGGGGGCCAAGAGACCCAGTACTTC.

The chain combines TRBV7-9 with TRBJ1-1; a possible D gene is TRBD1 (5 bases). CDR1 and CDR2 from the germline V gene are SEHNR and FQNEAQ (reference sequence). The CDR3 has 14 amino acids. Trimming stripped 5 bases from V and 2 bases from J, with 12 bases between. The CDR3: CASSRMGPNTEAFF. The CDR3, as DNA: TGTGCCAGCAGCAGAATGGGGCCTAACACTGAAGCTTTCTTT. Variable domain in full (rest from reference TRBV7-9 and TRBJ1-1): DTGVSQNPRHKITKRGQNVTFRCDPISEHNRLYWYRQTLGQGPEFLTYFQNEAQLEKSRLLSDRFSAERPKGSFSTLEIQRTEQGDSAMYLCASSRMGPNTEAFFGQGTRLTVV.

The J gene is TRBJ1-5, the V gene TRBV4-1, with 8 bases identical to TRBD1. The ends lost 4 bases at V and 2 bases at J; junction bases unmatched: 10. The CDR3 consists of 17 residues. Looked up from germline, CDR1 is MGHRA and CDR2 is YSYEKL. The DNA of the CDR3 is TGCGCCAGCAGCCTCATCCAGGGGGCTGAAGGCAATCAGCCCCAGCATTTT. The encoded protein is CASSLIQGAEGNQPQHF.

V is TRBV5-1 and J is TRBJ2-7; 10 bases agree with TRBD2. The trim removed 4 bases at V and 4 bases at J, leaving 11 bases unmatched. The germline gives CDR1 SGHRS, CDR2 YFSETQ. This CDR3 comprises 16 residues. This chain's CDR3 is CASSPLSGGASYEQYF. The CDR3 region has the DNA TGCGCCAGCAGCCCACTAAGCGGGGGGGCATCGTACGAGCAGTACTTC.

The J gene is TRBJ2-5, the V gene TRBV7-2; D is unclear. This CDR3 spans 14 amino acids. Germline V gives CDR1 SGHTA, CDR2 FQGNSA. The ends were cut back, 0 bases at V and 2 bases at J, with 7 bases in the middle. The DNA for the CDR3 is TGTGCCAGCAGCTTAGCGCGGTCTCAAGAGACCCAGTACTTC. It yields the protein CASSLARSQETQYF.

This clone came up a few times. J is TRBJ1-1 and V is TRBV9, with D possibly matching TRBD1 (6 bases). The CDR3 loop spans 15 amino acids. The V and J ends lost 4 bases and 1 base respectively, with 14 bases between them. The germline V gene encodes CDR1 SGDLS and CDR2 YYNGEE. CDR3 loop: CASSFTDRPNTEAFF. The CDR3 nucleotides read TGTGCCAGCAGCTTCACTGACAGGCCGAACACTGAAGCTTTCTTT.

This sequence joins TRBV10-1 and TRBJ1-1; D is unresolved. With 0 bases removed from V and 3 bases from J, the gap between germline ends came to 8 bases. CDR1 WNHNN and CDR2 SYGVQD come from the germline V gene (reference sequence). The CDR3 sequence is 14 residues long. The CDR3 sequence is CASSESGGYTEAFF. The CDR3 nucleotides read TGCGCCAGCAGTGAGTCCGGAGGGTACACTGAAGCTTTCTTT.

The chain carries TRBV11-2 and TRBJ2-7; D is unclear. Trimming took 5 bases from V and 3 from J, leaving 5 bases between them. Looked up from germline, CDR1 is SGHAT and CDR2 is FQNNGV. This CDR3 is built from 11 residues. In nucleotides, the CDR3 is TGTGCCAGCAGCCCTTACTACGAGCAGTACTTC. Amino acids: CASSPYYEQYF.

The CDR3 nucleotides read TGTGCCTGGAGTGCCGCTAGCTCCTACAATGAGCAGTTCTTC. The encoded protein is CAWSAASSYNEQFF. The rearrangement uses TRBV30 and TRBJ2-1; no clear D. V lost 1 base and J 0 bases, leaving 7 bases between the germline ends. Germline V gene lookup returns CDR1 GTSNPN and CDR2 SVGIG (reference sequence). The CDR3 has 14 amino acids.

V is TRBV29-1 and J is TRBJ1-2; 9 bases align to TRBD1. Germline-derived CDR1 and CDR2 are SQVTM and ANQGSEA. V trimming: 7 bases; J trimming: 2 bases; junction bases outside the gene matches: 11. The CDR3 extends over 15 amino acids. The CDR3 DNA is TGCAGCGCCGATCCGGGGACAGGGTTAAACTATGGCTACACCTTC. As protein: CSADPGTGLNYGYTF.

The chain employs TRBV30 and TRBJ2-5; 8 bases match TRBD1. The CDR3 consists of 14 residues. Losses at the gene ends were 0 bases for V and 7 bases for J; bases not matched to a gene: 7. From germline, CDR1 is GTSNPN and CDR2 SVGIG (reference sequence). This chain's CDR3 is CAWSVTGGASTQYF. Here the CDR3 DNA reads TGTGCCTGGAGTGTAACAGGGGGAGCATCGACCCAGTACTTC.

The gene calls are TRBV30 and TRBJ1-6; D perhaps matches TRBD1 (6 bases). The CDR3 runs 13 residues. Germline V gene lookup returns CDR1 GTSNPN and CDR2 SVGIG (reference sequence). V was cut by 7 bases and J by 8 bases, with 15 bases left in between. The CDR3 DNA reads as TGTGCCTACGCGACAGGAATCGATTCACCCCTCCACTTT. Its translation is CAYATGIDSPLHF.

The V gene is TRBV5-1, the J gene TRBJ1-1, with TRBD1 matching 7 bases. Germline-derived CDR1 and CDR2 are SGHRS and YFSETQ. The V segment lost 3 bases and the J segment 6 bases; nucleotides outside the gene matches: 8. The CDR3 spans 14 residues. The CDR3 DNA sequence: TGCGCCAGCAGCTCCCGACAACAGGGGTCTGAAGCTTTCTTT. Translating it yields CASSSRQQGSEAFF.

V gene TRBV6-5 combines with J gene TRBJ2-7; D is possibly TRBD1 (6 bases). Trimming stripped 0 bases from V and 4 bases from J, with 13 bases between. Germline V gene lookup returns CDR1 MNHEY and CDR2 SVGAGI. The CDR3 is 15 residues long. The CDR3 region has the DNA TGTGCCAGCAGTTACTCAACGGGGACAAGGTACGAGCAGTACTTC. This codes for CASSYSTGTRYEQYF.

The table lists this clone with a few counts. This rearrangement joins TRBV19 to TRBJ2-7, with 7 bases fitting TRBD2. This CDR3 is built from 15 residues. V was clipped by 1 base and J by 3 bases; unmatched bases: 6. Germline CDR1 and CDR2: LNHDA and SQIVND (reference sequence). The CDR3 coding sequence is TGTGCCAGTAGTATAGCAATAGCGGGCGTCTACGAGCAGTACTTC. Translation: CASSIAIAGVYEQYF.

The chain has TRBV7-2 and TRBJ1-4; TRBD1 is a possible D gene (6 bases). V was trimmed by 5 bases and J by 4 bases, leaving 17 bases between them. Germline assignment: CDR1 SGHTA and CDR2 FQGNSA. This CDR3 spans 16 amino acids. The CDR3 here is CASSLGWDNFNEKLFF. The CDR3 nucleotides are TGTGCCAGCAGCCTGGGCTGGGACAACTTTAATGAAAAACTGTTTTTT.

This clone appeared a single time. The CDR3, as DNA: TGTGCCAGCTCACCAAGGACAGACAGCACAGATACGCAGTATTTT. Residues: CASSPRTDSTDTQYF. The V gene is TRBV18, the J gene TRBJ2-3; D might be TRBD1 (6 bases). V was trimmed by 2 bases and J by 0 bases, leaving 9 bases between them. This CDR3 contains 15 residues. The germline gives CDR1 KGHSH, CDR2 LQKENI.